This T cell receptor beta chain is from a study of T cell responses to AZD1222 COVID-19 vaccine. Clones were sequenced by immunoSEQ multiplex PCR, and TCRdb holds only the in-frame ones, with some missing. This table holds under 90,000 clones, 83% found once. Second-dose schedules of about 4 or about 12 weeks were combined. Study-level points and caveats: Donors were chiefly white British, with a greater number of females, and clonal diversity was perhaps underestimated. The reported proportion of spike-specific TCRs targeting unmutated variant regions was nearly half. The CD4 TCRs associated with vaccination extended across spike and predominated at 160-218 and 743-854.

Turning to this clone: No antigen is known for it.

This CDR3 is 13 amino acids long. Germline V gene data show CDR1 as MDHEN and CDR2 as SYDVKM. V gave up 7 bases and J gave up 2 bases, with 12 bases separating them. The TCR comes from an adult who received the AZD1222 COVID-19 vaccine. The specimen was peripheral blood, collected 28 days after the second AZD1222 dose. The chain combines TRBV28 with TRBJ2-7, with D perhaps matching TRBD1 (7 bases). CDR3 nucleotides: TGTGCCAGCACCGCGGGACAGACCTACGAGCAGTACTTC. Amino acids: CASTAGQTYEQYF. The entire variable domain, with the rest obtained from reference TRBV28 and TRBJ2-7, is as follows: DVKVTQSSRYLVKRTGEKVFLECVQDMDHENMFWYRQDPGLGLRLIYFSYDVKMKEKGDIPEGYSVSREKKERFSLILESASTNQTSMYLCASTAGQTYEQYFGPGTRLTVT.